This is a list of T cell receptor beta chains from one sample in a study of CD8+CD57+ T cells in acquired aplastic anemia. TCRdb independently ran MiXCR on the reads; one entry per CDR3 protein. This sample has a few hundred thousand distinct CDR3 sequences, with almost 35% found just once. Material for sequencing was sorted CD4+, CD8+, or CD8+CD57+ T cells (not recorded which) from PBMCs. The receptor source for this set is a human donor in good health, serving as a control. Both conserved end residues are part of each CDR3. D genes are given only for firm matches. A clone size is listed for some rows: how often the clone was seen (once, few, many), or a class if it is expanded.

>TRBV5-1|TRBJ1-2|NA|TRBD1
TGCGCCAGCAGGGAACAGGGGGCGGCTCTTGGCTACACCTTC
CASREQGAALGYTF
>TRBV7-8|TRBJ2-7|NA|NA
TGTGCCAGCAGCCCCCCTTCTTTGGAGCAGTACTTC
CASSPPSLEQYF
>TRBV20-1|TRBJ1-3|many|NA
TGCAGTGCCCCGTCCCTGCCAGGAAACACCATATATTTT
CSAPSLPGNTIYF
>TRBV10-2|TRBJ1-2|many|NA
TGCGCCATTAGGGGAGGGGTGAACTATGGCTACACCTTC
CAIRGGVNYGYTF
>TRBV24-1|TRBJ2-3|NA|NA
TGTGCCACCAGTGATTTAGGGACCACAGATACGCAGTATTTT
CATSDLGTTDTQYF
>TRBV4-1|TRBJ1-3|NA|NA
TGCGCCAGCAGCCAGGACAGTATCTCCTCTGGAAACACCATATATTTT
CASSQDSISSGNTIYF
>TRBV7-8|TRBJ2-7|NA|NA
TGTGCCAGCAGCTTATACGCCTCCTACGAGCAGTACTTC
CASSLYASYEQYF
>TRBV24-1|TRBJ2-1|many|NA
TGTGCCACCAGTGATCCACAGGGTGGCTCCTACAATGAGCAGTTCTTC
CATSDPQGGSYNEQFF
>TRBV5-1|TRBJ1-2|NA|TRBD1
TGCGCCAGCAGCCGGCCAGGGGGGAGTAACTATGGCTACACCTTC
CASSRPGGSNYGYTF
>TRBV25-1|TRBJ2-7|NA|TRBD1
TGTGCCAGCAGAGGACAGGCCGGCTACGAGCAGTACTTC
CASRGQAGYEQYF
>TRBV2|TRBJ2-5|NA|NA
TGTGCCAGCAGTTACCCGGGAAGGCTCCAGTACTTC
CASSYPGRLQYF
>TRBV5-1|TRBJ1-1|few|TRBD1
TGCGCCAGCAGGGTCGGGACAGGGGGCCGAACTGAAGCTTTCTTT
CASRVGTGGRTEAFF
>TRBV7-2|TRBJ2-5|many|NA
TGTGCCAGCAGTAAGGCCAGGACCCAAGAGACCCAGTACTTC
CASSKARTQETQYF
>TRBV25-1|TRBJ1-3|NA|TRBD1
TGTGCCAGCAGTTCCGGGGACAGGGACACCATATATTTT
CASSSGDRDTIYF
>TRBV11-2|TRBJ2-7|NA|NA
TGTGCCAGCAGCTTAGATCTCACTCAGGGCTACGAGCAGTACTTC
CASSLDLTQGYEQYF
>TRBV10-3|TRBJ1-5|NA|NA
TGTGCCATCAGTGATCAGTCTAGCAATCAGCCCCAGCATTTT
CAISDQSSNQPQHF
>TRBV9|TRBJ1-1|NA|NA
TGTGCCAGCAGCATAGCGACAGACTCCCATCGAGGCGCTGAAGCTTTCTTT
CASSIATDSHRGAEAFF
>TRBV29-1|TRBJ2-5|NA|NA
TGCAGCGTGGAACAGGGTGGGGAGACCCAGTACTTC
CSVEQGGETQYF
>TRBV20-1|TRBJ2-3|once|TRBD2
TGCAGTGCCCTCCGGGGGGGGGCGAGGCAGTATTTT
CSALRGGARQYF
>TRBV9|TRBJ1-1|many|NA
TGTGCCAGCAGCTCAACATTCGACAGGAGCACTGAAGCTTTCTTT
CASSSTFDRSTEAFF
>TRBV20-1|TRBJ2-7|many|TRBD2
TGCAGTGCTTCCCAGCTAGCGGGATTCGGCTACGAGCAGTACTTC
CSASQLAGFGYEQYF
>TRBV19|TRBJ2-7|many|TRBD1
TGTGCCAGTAGTATTGTCGGGACAGGGGGGTCCTACGAGCAGTACTTC
CASSIVGTGGSYEQYF
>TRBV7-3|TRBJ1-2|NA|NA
TGTGCCAGCAGACTAGAGACAGGCTACACCTTC
CASRLETGYTF
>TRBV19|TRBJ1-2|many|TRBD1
TGTGCCAGTAGTATATCCGACAGGGAATTTGGCTACACCTTC
CASSISDREFGYTF
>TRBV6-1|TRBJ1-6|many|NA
TGTGCCAGCAGGGGGTCTAATTCACCCCTCCACTTT
CASRGSNSPLHF
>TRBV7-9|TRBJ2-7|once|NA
TGTCCCAGCAGCCGATCTGGGGGAACCTACGAGCAGTACTTC
CPSSRSGGTYEQYF
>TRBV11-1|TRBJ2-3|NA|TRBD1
TGTGCCAGCAGCACCCGGACAGGGATCTTCGAGCGGGCTAGCACAGATACGCAGTATTTT
CASSTRTGIFERASTDTQYF
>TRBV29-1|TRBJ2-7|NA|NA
TGCAGCTTGGGGTCAGGCTCCTACGAGCAGTACTTC
CSLGSGSYEQYF
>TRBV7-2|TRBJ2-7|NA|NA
TGTGCCAGCAGCTTAGGGAACCCCTACGAGCAGTACTTC
CASSLGNPYEQYF
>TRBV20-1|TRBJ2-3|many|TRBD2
TGCAGTGCTCATAGCGGGGGCGGCACAGATACGCAGTATTTT
CSAHSGGGTDTQYF
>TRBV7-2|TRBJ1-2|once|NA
TGTGCCAGCTCATCGCGGCAGGTCTATGGCTACACCTTC
CASSSRQVYGYTF
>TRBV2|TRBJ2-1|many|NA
TGTGCCAGCGGTTTAGGGGGGACAACCTTACCGCGGCAGTTCTTC
CASGLGGTTLPRQFF
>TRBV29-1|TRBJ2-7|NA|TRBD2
TGCAGCGTTGCAAGGACTAGCGGGGGAGGGAGCTCCTACGAGCAGTACTTC
CSVARTSGGGSSYEQYF
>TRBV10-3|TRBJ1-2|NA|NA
TGTGCCATCAGTACAGGGATGAACCTACCTAACTATGGCTACACCTTC
CAISTGMNLPNYGYTF
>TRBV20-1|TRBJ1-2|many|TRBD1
TGCAGTGCCACCGGACAGGGGCTTAACTATGGCTACACCTTC
CSATGQGLNYGYTF
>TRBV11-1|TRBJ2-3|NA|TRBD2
TGTGCCAGCAGCTTTAGCGGCCTTAGCGGGGGAAGGGCAGATACGCAGTATTTT
CASSFSGLSGGRADTQYF
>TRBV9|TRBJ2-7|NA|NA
TGTGCCAGCAGCGTAGAAGCCCACAGGGACTCCTACGAGCAGTACTTC
CASSVEAHRDSYEQYF
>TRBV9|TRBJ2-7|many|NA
TGTGCCAGCAGCGCCGGGGGAAATGACCGATCCTACGAGCAGTACTTC
CASSAGGNDRSYEQYF
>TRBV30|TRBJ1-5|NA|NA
TGTGCCTGGAGTGTACACGACAATCAGCCCCAGCATTTT
CAWSVHDNQPQHF
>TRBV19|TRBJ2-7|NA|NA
TGTGCCAGTAGTAATGCCTACGAGCAGTACTTC
CASSNAYEQYF
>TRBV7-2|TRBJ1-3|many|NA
TGTGCCAGCAGCCTATCGACAGGCTCTGGAAACACCATATATTTT
CASSLSTGSGNTIYF
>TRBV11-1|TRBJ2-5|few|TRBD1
TGTGCCAGCAGCCCGACAGGGATCGGAGAGACCCAGTACTTC
CASSPTGIGETQYF
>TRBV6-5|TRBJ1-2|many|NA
TGTGCCAGCAGTTACTCGGGCATTAACTATGGCTACACCTTC
CASSYSGINYGYTF
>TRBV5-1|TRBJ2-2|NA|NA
TGCGCCAGCAGCTTTGGACATGAATTTGACGGGGAGCTGTTTTTT
CASSFGHEFDGELFF
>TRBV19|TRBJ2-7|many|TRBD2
TGTGCCAGTAGTAAGACGGGACTAGCGGCCTCCTACGAGCAGTACTTC
CASSKTGLAASYEQYF
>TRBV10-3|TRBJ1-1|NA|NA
TGTGCCATCAGTGACAGGCGTACGGGAGCTTTCTTT
CAISDRRTGAFF
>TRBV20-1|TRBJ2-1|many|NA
TGCAGTGCTTTTAGCGGCATAACCAACAATGAGCAGTTCTTC
CSAFSGITNNEQFF
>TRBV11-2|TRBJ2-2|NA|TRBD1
TGTGCCAGCAGCGGGGGGACAGGCCAAAAACACACCGGGGAGCTGTTTTTT
CASSGGTGQKHTGELFF
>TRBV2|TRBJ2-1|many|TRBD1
TGTGCCAGCAGTGTGGGACAGGGCAATGAGCAGTTCTTC
CASSVGQGNEQFF
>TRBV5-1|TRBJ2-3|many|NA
TGCGCCAGCAGCTTGGCCTCAGCAGGGGTGGACACGCAGTATTTT
CASSLASAGVDTQYF
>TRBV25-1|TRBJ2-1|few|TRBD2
TGTGCCAGCAGTGATAGCGGGGGGGCCAGTGAGCAGTTCTTC
CASSDSGGASEQFF
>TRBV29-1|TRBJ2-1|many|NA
TGCAGCGTTGATGGCGCAAACTCCTACAATGAGCAGTTCTTC
CSVDGANSYNEQFF
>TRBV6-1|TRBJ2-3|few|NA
TGTGCCACCGCAGTGGGGGTAGCGTTAAGCACAGATACGCAGTATTTT
CATAVGVALSTDTQYF